These 19 T cell receptor beta chains share one sample of origin, sequenced in a study of graft-versus-host responses after intestinal transplantation. The method was immunoSEQ multiplex PCR; TCRdb's version includes in-frame clones alone and lacks a portion of them. The sample records around 20,000 clones, around 42% being singletons. Source: alloreactive CD4+ T cells from a mixed lymphocyte reaction culture, taken before intestinal transplant. This sample's subset: CFSE-low proliferating T cells sorted from roughly 6-day pre-transplant mixed lymphocyte reaction (GvH or HvG direction). These receptors originate from a human patient who received an intestinal transplant.

The rearrangement uses TRBV6-6 and TRBJ1-1; D gene uncertain. This CDR3 region has 14 residues. Germline-derived CDR1 and CDR2 are MNHNY and SVGAGI (reference sequence). V lost 6 bases and J lost 4, with 15 bases in between. The CDR3 is CASRGSLSFTEAFF. The DNA of the CDR3 is TGTGCCAGCAGGGGGAGTCTATCCTTCACTGAAGCTTTCTTT.

V gene TRBV7-2 combines with J gene TRBJ2-1; maybe TRBD2 (5 bases). CDR1 is SGHTA and CDR2 is FQGNSA in the germline V gene. This CDR3 has 14 residues. Trimming cost V 5 bases and J 2 bases, with 10 bases left between them. This chain's CDR3 is CASSNSVPYNEQFF. The DNA for the CDR3 is TGTGCCAGCAGCAATAGCGTTCCCTACAATGAGCAGTTCTTC.

V gene TRBV6-5 combines with J gene TRBJ2-1, with D possibly TRBD2 on 6 matching bases. V lost 2 bases and J lost 7, with 12 bases in between. This CDR3 has 14 residues. Germline lookup yields CDR1 MNHEY and CDR2 SVGAGI. This CDR3 is CASSYGAGWNEQFF. The CDR3 DNA sequence: TGTGCCAGCAGTTACGGGGCGGGGTGGAATGAGCAGTTCTTC.

The chain recombines TRBV10-1 with TRBJ1-3, with 8 positions matching TRBD1. V trimming: 5 bases; J trimming: 3 bases; junction bases outside the gene matches: 6. The CDR3 runs 15 residues. CDR1 and CDR2 (germline): WNHNN, SYGVQD (reference sequence). CDR3 nucleotides: TGCGCCAGCAGTACAGCAGGGGGCAGTGGAAACACCATATATTTT. Translated: CASSTAGGSGNTIYF.

This rearrangement joins TRBV5-6 to TRBJ1-2; 11 bases are a match to TRBD1. Per germline, CDR1 SGHDT and CDR2 YYEEEE. With 3 bases clipped from V and 3 bases from J, the junction kept 4 bases outside the gene matches. The CDR3 runs to 15 residues. The CDR3 bases are TGTGCCAGCAGCTATGGACAGGGGGCCTACTATGGCTACACCTTC. Translating it yields CASSYGQGAYYGYTF.

This clone was found a few times. The V call is TRBV10-3, the J call TRBJ2-3; 8 bases are shared with TRBD2. The CDR3 spans 14 residues. Germline V CDR1 and CDR2: ENHRY, SYGVKD. After removal of 11 bases from V and 1 base from J, the junction contained 8 bases not matched to a gene. CDR3 nucleotides: TGTGCCGCCAATCGAGCGGGGGGCACAGATACGCAGTATTTT. It codes for CAANRAGGTDTQYF.

In this sample, this clone turned up once. This chain joins TRBV25-1 and TRBJ2-5, with TRBD2 matching 9 bases. CDR3 length: 16 residues. Losses at the gene ends were 6 bases for V and 1 base for J; bases not matched to a gene: 9. In germline, CDR1 is MGHDK, CDR2 SYGVNS. The CDR3 reads CASRDSSGAAQETQYF. The CDR3 DNA is TGTGCCAGCAGAGATTCTAGCGGGGCCGCCCAAGAGACCCAGTACTTC.

V and J are TRBV18 and TRBJ2-1, with D possibly TRBD1 on 5 matching bases. Germline V CDR1 and CDR2: KGHSH, LQKENI. V shed 2 bases and J shed 9 bases, with 14 bases lying between them. This CDR3 is built from 14 residues. The CDR3 nucleotides are TGTGCCAGCTCACCAAACCGTGGGGCCTTTGAGCAGTTCTTC. Translating gives CASSPNRGAFEQFF.

The V gene is TRBV18, the J gene TRBJ2-7; D call uncertain. Germline V gives CDR1 KGHSH, CDR2 LQKENI. The CDR3 consists of 13 residues. Trimming took 2 bases from V and 0 from J, leaving 5 bases between them. This CDR3 is CASSPGLSYEQYF. DNA of the CDR3: TGTGCCAGCTCACCAGGGCTCTCCTACGAGCAGTACTTC.

The chain employs TRBV9 and TRBJ1-6; 9 bases map to TRBD1. CDR1 is SGDLS, CDR2 YYNGEE, per germline. V gave up 2 bases and J gave up 7 bases; unmatched junction bases: 7. The CDR3 contains 16 residues. The CDR3 spells CASSVWDRATNSPLHF. CDR3 sequence (DNA): TGTGCCAGCAGCGTCTGGGACAGGGCAACCAATTCACCCCTCCACTTT.

The chain employs TRBV9 and TRBJ2-2; weak D call: TRBD2 (5 bases). V lost 5 bases and J 0 bases, leaving 14 bases between the germline ends. CDR1 is SGDLS, CDR2 YYNGEE, per germline. The CDR3 consists of 16 residues. The CDR3 sequence is CASSVRGDSNTGELFF. In DNA, the CDR3 is TGTGCCAGCAGTGTACGGGGAGACTCGAACACCGGGGAGCTGTTTTTT.

This rearrangement joins TRBV6-1 to TRBJ2-7; 10 positions agree with TRBD1. Looked up from germline, CDR1 is MNHNS and CDR2 is SASEGT. There are 15 residues in the CDR3. Losses at the gene ends were 5 bases for V and 7 bases for J; bases not matched to a gene: 11. CDR3 DNA: TGTGCCAGCAGTCGAACCGGGACAGGGGAGTGGGAGCAGTACTTC. Protein: CASSRTGTGEWEQYF.

This chain connects TRBV2 to TRBJ1-3; possibly TRBD1 for D (5 bases). From germline, CDR1 is SNHLY and CDR2 FYNNEI. The CDR3 has 15 amino acids. V lost 4 bases and J lost 0, with 10 bases in between. CDR3 protein: CASSGGLLSGNTIYF. In DNA, the CDR3 is TGTGCCAGCAGTGGGGGACTTCTCTCTGGAAACACCATATATTTT.

This clone was observed a few times. This rearrangement joins TRBV27 to TRBJ1-6; possible D gene TRBD1, 6 bases. The V and J ends lost 5 bases and 4 bases respectively, with 9 bases between them. The CDR3 is 14 residues long. CDR1 and CDR2 from the germline V gene are MNHEY and SMNVEV (reference sequence). CDR3 protein: CASSGTPYNSPLHF. The CDR3 DNA is TGTGCCAGCAGTGGGACACCGTATAATTCACCCCTCCACTTT.

The V call is TRBV9, the J call TRBJ2-3; 8 bases match TRBD1. The J segment lost 5 bases and the V segment lost 4 bases, leaving 9 bases of the junction unmatched. The CDR3 is made up of 15 amino acids. Germline V gene sequence: CDR1 SGDLS, CDR2 YYNGEE. CDR3 protein: CASSLRGLRLDTQYF. CDR3 DNA sequence: TGTGCCAGCAGCCTCAGGGGGCTCCGACTAGATACGCAGTATTTT. The whole variable domain, filled in from reference TRBV9 and TRBJ2-3, reads DSGVTQTPKHLITATGQRVTLRCSPRSGDLSVYWYQQSLDQGLQFLIQYYNGEERAKGNILERFSAQQFPDLHSELNLSSLELGDSALYFCASSLRGLRLDTQYFGPGTRLTVL.

This clone was counted a single time. CDR3: CASSPLRASGNTIYF. The CDR3, as DNA: TGTGCCAGCTCACCCCTCCGCGCCTCTGGAAACACCATATATTTT. This chain joins TRBV18 and TRBJ1-3; no clear D. Germline V gene lookup returns CDR1 KGHSH and CDR2 LQKENI. The CDR3 length is 15 residues. Trimming pared 3 bases from V and 0 bases from J, leaving 9 bases between. Complete variable domain (other parts from reference TRBV18 and TRBJ1-3): NAGVMQNPRHLVRRRGQEARLRCSPMKGHSHVYWYRQLPEEGLKFMVYLQKENIIDESGMPKERFSAEFPKEGPSILRIQQVVRGDSAAYFCASSPLRASGNTIYFGEGSWLTVV.

The J gene is TRBJ1-1, the V gene TRBV7-8, with TRBD1 matching 9 bases. After removal of 7 bases from V and 1 base from J, the junction contained 10 bases not matched to a gene. The CDR3 loop spans 16 amino acids. Germline V gene data show CDR1 as SGHVS and CDR2 as FQNEAQ. The CDR3 loop is CASTPGQGLPNTEAFF. The DNA of the CDR3 is TGTGCCAGCACCCCGGGACAGGGCCTGCCGAACACTGAAGCTTTCTTT.

The chain recombines TRBV6-5 with TRBJ2-3; the D is unclear. V dropped 0 bases and J dropped 6 bases, with 10 bases sitting between them. CDR1 is MNHEY and CDR2 is SVGAGI in the germline V gene. The CDR3 consists of 14 residues. The CDR3 sequence: CASSYSRQWDTQYF. In DNA, the CDR3 is TGTGCCAGCAGTTACTCGCGGCAGTGGGATACGCAGTATTTT.

This clone occurred a few times. The rearrangement uses TRBV18 and TRBJ2-7; D is unclear. Germline CDR1 and CDR2: KGHSH and LQKENI. This CDR3 is 15 amino acids long. V lost 1 base, J lost 0 bases, and 10 bases lay in between. CDR3 sequence (DNA): TGTGCCAGCTCACCACGGCAGGTCAGCTCCTACGAGCAGTACTTC. Protein sequence: CASSPRQVSSYEQYF.